A single sample gave rise to the 4 T cell receptor beta chains below, sequenced in a study of molecular identifiers for immune sequencing clone quantification. TCRdb redid the calling of the PCR reads with MiXCR, one entry per CDR3 protein. This sample carries hundreds of thousands of distinct CDR3 sequences, roughly 25% of them seen once, and the ten largest clones take 0.78%. Sample: naive CD8+ T cells from blood, with Jurkat cell RNA spiked in. Indicated subset: FACS-sorted CD8+CD4-CCR7+CD45RA+ naive T cells. The receptor set was obtained from a human donor in good health. Some libraries in this study had Jurkat cell RNA spiked in.

The sample holds a few counts of this clonotype. The chain combines TRBV13 with TRBJ2-3; 8 nucleotides match TRBD1. The CDR3 is made up of 15 amino acids. Germline trimming cut 4 bases from V and 3 bases from J; bases unmatched to any gene: 6. Germline CDR1 reads PRHDT; CDR2 reads FYEKMQ (reference sequence). Here the CDR3 DNA reads TGTGCCAGCAGCTCAGGGGGCGGAAGGACAGATACGCAGTATTTT. Amino acids: CASSSGGGRTDTQYF.

The V call is TRBV7-9, the J call TRBJ2-7; D perhaps matches TRBD2 (5 bases). Deletions cut 6 bases from V and 2 bases from J, with 20 bases between. The germline V gene encodes CDR1 SEHNR and CDR2 FQNEAQ (reference sequence). The CDR3 loop spans 16 amino acids. CDR3 nucleotides: TGTGCCAGCAGGGGAAAACTAGGCGCAGCCGCCTACGAGCAGTACTTC. Protein sequence: CASRGKLGAAAYEQYF. Full variable domain (remainder filled in from reference TRBV7-9 and TRBJ2-7): DTGVSQNPRHKITKRGQNVTFRCDPISEHNRLYWYRQTLGQGPEFLTYFQNEAQLEKSRLLSDRFSAERPKGSFSTLEIQRTEQGDSAMYLCASRGKLGAAAYEQYFGPGTRLTVT.

This clonotype was seen many times. The chain uses TRBV4-3 and TRBJ1-1, with D tentatively TRBD1 (6 bases). Germline V CDR1 and CDR2: LGHNA, YSLEER. Between the trimmed V and J ends, which lost 1 base and 3 bases, there was a span of 12 bases. CDR3 size: 15 residues. CDR3 DNA: TGCGCCAGCAGCCAAGGATGGGGGCTAGACACTGAAGCTTTCTTT. Translated, it gives CASSQGWGLDTEAFF.

This clonotype was seen ten or more times. CDR3 in amino acids: CSARDPGYGIQPQHF. In DNA, the CDR3 is TGCAGTGCTAGAGATCCGGGCTATGGCATTCAGCCCCAGCATTTT. This rearrangement joins TRBV20-1 to TRBJ1-5; unclear D gene. CDR3 length: 15 amino acids. CDR1 and CDR2 from the germline V gene are DFQATT and SNEGSKA (reference sequence). V lost 0 bases to trimming and J lost 6 bases, with 15 bases between them.